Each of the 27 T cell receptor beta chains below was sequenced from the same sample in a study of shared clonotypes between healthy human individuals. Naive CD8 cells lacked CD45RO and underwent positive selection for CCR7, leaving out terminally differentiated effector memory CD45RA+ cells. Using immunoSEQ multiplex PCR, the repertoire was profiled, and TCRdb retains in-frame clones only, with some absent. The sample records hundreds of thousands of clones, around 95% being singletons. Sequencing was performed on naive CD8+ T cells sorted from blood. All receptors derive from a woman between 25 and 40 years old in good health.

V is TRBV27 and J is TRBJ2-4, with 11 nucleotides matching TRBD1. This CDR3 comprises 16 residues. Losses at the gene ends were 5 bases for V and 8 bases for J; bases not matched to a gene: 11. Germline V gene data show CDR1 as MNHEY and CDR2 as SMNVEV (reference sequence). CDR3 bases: TGTGCCAGCAGTGACCTTCGGGACAGGGGGTTTGACATTCAGTACTTC. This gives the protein CASSDLRDRGFDIQYF.

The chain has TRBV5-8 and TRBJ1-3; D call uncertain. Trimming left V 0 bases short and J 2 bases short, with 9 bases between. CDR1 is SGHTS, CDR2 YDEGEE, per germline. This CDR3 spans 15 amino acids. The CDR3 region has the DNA TGTGCCAGCAGCTTGGCCTTCGGCGCTGGAAACACCATATATTTT. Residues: CASSLAFGAGNTIYF.

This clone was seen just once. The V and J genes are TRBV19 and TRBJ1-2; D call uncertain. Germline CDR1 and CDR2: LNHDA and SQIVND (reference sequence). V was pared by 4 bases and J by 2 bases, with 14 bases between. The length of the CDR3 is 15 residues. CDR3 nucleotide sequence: TGTGCCAGTAGTACGCCAGAGACCGCGAACTATGGCTACACCTTC. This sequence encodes CASSTPETANYGYTF. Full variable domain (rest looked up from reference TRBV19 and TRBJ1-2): DGGITQSPKYLFRKEGQNVTLSCEQNLNHDAMYWYRQDPGQGLRLIYYSQIVNDFQKGDIAEGYSVSREKKESFPLTVTSAQKNPTAFYLCASSTPETANYGYTFGSGTRLTVV.

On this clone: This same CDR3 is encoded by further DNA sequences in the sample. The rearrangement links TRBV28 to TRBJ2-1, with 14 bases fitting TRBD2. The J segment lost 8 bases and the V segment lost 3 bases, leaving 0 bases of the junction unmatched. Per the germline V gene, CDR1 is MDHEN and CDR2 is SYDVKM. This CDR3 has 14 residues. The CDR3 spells CASSLGLAGDEQFF. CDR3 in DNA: TGTGCCAGCAGTTTGGGACTAGCGGGAGATGAGCAGTTCTTC.

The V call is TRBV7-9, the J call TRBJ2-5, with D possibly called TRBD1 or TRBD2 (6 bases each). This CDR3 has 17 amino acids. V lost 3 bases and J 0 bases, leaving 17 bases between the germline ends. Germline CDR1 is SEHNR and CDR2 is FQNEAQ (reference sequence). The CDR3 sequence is CASSLMGGAGYQETQYF. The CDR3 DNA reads TGTGCCAGCAGCTTGATGGGGGGCGCAGGGTACCAAGAGACCCAGTACTTC.

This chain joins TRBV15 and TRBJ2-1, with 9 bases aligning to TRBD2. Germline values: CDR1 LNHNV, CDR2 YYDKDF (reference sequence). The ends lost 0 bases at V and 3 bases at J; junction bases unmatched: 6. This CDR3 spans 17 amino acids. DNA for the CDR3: TGTGCCACCAGCAGAGACCTAGCGGGAATTATCTACAATGAGCAGTTCTTC. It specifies CATSRDLAGIIYNEQFF.

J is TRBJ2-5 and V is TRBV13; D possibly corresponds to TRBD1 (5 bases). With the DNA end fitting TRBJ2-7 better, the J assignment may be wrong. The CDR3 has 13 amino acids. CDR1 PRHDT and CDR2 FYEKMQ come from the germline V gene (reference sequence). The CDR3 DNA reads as TGTGCCAGCAGCTTCGACAGATCCTACGAGCAGTACTTC. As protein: CASSFDRSYEQYF.

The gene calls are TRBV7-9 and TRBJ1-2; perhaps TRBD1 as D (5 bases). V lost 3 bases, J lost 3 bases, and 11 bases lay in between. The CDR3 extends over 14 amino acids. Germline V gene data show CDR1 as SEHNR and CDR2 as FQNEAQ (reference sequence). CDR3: CASSLAGTDYGYTF. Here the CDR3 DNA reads TGTGCCAGCAGCTTGGCCGGGACCGACTATGGCTACACCTTC.

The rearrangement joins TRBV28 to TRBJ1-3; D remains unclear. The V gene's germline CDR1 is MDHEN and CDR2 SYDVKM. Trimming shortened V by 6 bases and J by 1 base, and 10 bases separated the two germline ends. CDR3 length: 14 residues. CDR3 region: CASSGIESGNTIYF. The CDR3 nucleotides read TGTGCCAGCAGCGGTATAGAGTCTGGAAACACCATATATTTT.

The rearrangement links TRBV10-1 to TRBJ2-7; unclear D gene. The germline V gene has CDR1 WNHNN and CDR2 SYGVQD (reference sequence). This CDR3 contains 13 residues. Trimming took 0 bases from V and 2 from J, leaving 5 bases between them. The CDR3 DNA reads TGCGCCAGCAGTGAGTCGGCTACCTACGAGCAGTACTTC. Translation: CASSESATYEQYF.

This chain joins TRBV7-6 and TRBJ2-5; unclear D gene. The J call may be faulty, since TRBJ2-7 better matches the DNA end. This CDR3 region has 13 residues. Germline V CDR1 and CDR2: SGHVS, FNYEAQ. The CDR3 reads CASSLDTTYEQYF. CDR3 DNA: TGTGCCAGCAGCTTAGACACCACCTACGAGCAGTACTTC.

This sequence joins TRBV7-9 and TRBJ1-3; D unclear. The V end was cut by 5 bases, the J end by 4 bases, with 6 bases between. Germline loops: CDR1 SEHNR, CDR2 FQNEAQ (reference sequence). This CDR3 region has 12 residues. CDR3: CASSNDGNTIYF. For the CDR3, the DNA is TGTGCCAGCAGCAATGACGGAAACACCATATATTTT.

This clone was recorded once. The DNA of the CDR3 is TGTGCCAGCAGCCGACAGGGGGGTGAAAAACTGTTTTTT. Its translation: CASSRQGGEKLFF. The V call is TRBV14, the J call TRBJ1-4, with 9 positions matching TRBD1. The V gene's germline CDR1 is SGHDN and CDR2 FVKESK. V trimming: 4 bases; J trimming: 7 bases; junction bases outside the gene matches: 1. CDR3 length equals 13 residues.

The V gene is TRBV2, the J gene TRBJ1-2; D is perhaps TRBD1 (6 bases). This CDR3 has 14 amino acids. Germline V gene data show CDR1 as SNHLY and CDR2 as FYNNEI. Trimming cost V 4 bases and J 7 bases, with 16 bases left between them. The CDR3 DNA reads TGTGCCAGCAGTGGGGACACCAACTTGGTTGGCTACACCTTC. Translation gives CASSGDTNLVGYTF.

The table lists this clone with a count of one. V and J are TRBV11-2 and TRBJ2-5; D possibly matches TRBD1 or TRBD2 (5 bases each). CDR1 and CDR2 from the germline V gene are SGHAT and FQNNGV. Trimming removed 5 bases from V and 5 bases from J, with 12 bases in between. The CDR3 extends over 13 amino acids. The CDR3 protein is CASSLWGGETQYF. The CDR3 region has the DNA TGTGCCAGCAGCCTGTGGGGCGGGGAGACCCAGTACTTC.

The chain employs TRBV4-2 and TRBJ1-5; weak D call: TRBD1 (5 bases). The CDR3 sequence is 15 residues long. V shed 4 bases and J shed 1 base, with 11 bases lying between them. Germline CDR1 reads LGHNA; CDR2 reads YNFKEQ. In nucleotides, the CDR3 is TGTGCCAGCAGCCCCACCAGGGACAGCAATCAGCCCCAGCATTTT. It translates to CASSPTRDSNQPQHF.

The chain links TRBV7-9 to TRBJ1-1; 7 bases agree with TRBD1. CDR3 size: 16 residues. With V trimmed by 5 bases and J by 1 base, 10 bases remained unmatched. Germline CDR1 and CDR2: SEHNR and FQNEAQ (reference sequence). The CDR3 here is CASSPRQGPKNTEAFF. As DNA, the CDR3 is TGTGCCAGCAGCCCTCGACAGGGACCTAAGAACACTGAAGCTTTCTTT.

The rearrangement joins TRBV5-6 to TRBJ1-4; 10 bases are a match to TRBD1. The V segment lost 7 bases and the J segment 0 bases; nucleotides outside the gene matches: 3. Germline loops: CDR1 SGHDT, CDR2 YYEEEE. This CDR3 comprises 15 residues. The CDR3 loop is CASGQGDSTNEKLFF. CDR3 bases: TGTGCCAGCGGACAGGGGGATTCAACTAATGAAAAACTGTTTTTT.

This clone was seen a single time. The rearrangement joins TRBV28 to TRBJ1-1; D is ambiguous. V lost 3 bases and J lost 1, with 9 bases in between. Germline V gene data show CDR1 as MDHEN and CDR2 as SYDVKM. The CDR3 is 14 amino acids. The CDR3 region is CASSFGEGNTEAFF. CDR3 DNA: TGTGCCAGCAGTTTTGGGGAGGGGAACACTGAAGCTTTCTTT.

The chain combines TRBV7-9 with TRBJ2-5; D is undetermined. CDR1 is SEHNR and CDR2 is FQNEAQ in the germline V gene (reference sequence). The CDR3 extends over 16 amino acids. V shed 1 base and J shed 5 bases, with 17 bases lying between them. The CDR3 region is CASSLEGSRVIETQYF. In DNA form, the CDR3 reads TGTGCCAGCAGCTTAGAAGGGTCCCGAGTAATCGAGACCCAGTACTTC. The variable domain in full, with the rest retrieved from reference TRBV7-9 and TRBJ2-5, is DTGVSQNPRHKITKRGQNVTFRCDPISEHNRLYWYRQTLGQGPEFLTYFQNEAQLEKSRLLSDRFSAERPKGSFSTLEIQRTEQGDSAMYLCASSLEGSRVIETQYFGPGTRLLVL.

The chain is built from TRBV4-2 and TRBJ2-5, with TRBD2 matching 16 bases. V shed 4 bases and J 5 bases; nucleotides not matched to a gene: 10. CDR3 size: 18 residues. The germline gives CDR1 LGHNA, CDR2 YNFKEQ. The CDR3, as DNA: TGTGCCAGCAGCCGGGCCGGGACTAGCGGGAGGGCCGGGGAGACCCAGTACTTC. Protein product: CASSRAGTSGRAGETQYF.

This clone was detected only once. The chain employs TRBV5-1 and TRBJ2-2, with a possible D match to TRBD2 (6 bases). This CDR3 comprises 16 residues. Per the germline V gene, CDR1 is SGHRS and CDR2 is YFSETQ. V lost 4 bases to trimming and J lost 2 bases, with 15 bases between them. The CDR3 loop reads CASSPAQGLNTGELFF. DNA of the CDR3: TGCGCCAGCAGCCCGGCCCAGGGACTTAACACCGGGGAGCTGTTTTTT. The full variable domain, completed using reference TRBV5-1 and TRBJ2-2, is KAGVTQTPRYLIKTRGQQVTLSCSPISGHRSVSWYQQTPGQGLQFLFEYFSETQRNKGNFPGRFSGRQFSNSRSEMNVSTLELGDSALYLCASSPAQGLNTGELFFGEGSRLTVL.

The CDR3 DNA is TGTGCCAGCAGCACATGGACAGGGTACACAGATACGCAGTATTTT. This encodes CASSTWTGYTDTQYF. The chain carries TRBV7-9 and TRBJ2-3; 8 nucleotides line up with TRBD1. Germline V gene lookup returns CDR1 SEHNR and CDR2 FQNEAQ (reference sequence). The CDR3 spans 15 residues. The V gene end was trimmed by 5 bases and the J gene end by 2 bases; junction bases not matched to a gene: 6.

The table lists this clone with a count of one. As DNA, the CDR3 is TGTGCCAGCAGCTTAATAGCGGGAGGGCCTTACAATGAGCAGTTCTTC. It yields the protein CASSLIAGGPYNEQFF. This rearrangement joins TRBV5-6 to TRBJ2-1, with 11 bases aligning to TRBD2. Per the germline V gene, CDR1 is SGHDT and CDR2 is YYEEEE. The CDR3 consists of 16 residues. V was clipped by 2 bases and J by 4 bases; unmatched bases: 5.

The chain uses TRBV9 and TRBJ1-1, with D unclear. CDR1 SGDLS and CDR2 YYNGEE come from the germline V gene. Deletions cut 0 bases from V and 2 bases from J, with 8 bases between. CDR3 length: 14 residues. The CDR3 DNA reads TGTGCCAGCAGCGTAGGGGGAGAAAACACTGAAGCTTTCTTT. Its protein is CASSVGGENTEAFF. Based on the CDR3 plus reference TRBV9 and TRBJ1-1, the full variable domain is DSGVTQTPKHLITATGQRVTLRCSPRSGDLSVYWYQQSLDQGLQFLIQYYNGEERAKGNILERFSAQQFPDLHSELNLSSLELGDSALYFCASSVGGENTEAFFGQGTRLTVV.

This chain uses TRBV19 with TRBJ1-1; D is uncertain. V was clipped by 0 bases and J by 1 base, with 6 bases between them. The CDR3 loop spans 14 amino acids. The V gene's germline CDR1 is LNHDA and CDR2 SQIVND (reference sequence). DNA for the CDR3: TGTGCCAGTAGTATAGAGGGAGGGAACACTGAAGCTTTCTTT. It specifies CASSIEGGNTEAFF.

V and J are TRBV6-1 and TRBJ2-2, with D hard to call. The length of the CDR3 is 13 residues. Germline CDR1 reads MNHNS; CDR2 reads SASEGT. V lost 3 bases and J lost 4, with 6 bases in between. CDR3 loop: CASSDYLTGELFF. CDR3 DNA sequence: TGTGCCAGCAGTGACTACCTCACCGGGGAGCTGTTTTTT.